These 10 T cell receptor beta chains were sequenced from one sample in a study of blood T cell repertoires in COVID-19. The method was immunoSEQ multiplex PCR; TCRdb's version includes in-frame clones alone and lacks a portion of them. The data show around 150,000 clones, roughly 90% seen once. The sequencing input was peripheral blood. The receptors originated from a man in his 60s with active or convalescent COVID-19.

This chain joins TRBV10-2 and TRBJ2-2, with 11 positions matching TRBD2. The junction had 9 bases not matched to a gene; V was cut back by 6 bases and J by 6 bases. The CDR3 length is 16 residues. The germline CDR1 and CDR2 sequences are WSHSY and SAAADI. The CDR3 nucleotides read TGCGCCAGCAGACTAGCGGGGGACGTGGGGTCCGGGGAGCTGTTTTTT. This codes for CASRLAGDVGSGELFF.

This clone was found once. This chain uses TRBV7-9 with TRBJ1-5; D is undetermined. The CDR3 length is 13 residues. Germline V gene data show CDR1 as SEHNR and CDR2 as FQNEAQ (reference sequence). Trimming took 1 base from V and 4 from J, leaving 5 bases between them. Here the CDR3 reads CASSLDANQPQHF. The CDR3 nucleotides are TGTGCCAGCAGCTTAGATGCGAATCAGCCCCAGCATTTT. Together with reference TRBV7-9 and TRBJ1-5, the CDR3 gives the full variable domain: DTGVSQNPRHKITKRGQNVTFRCDPISEHNRLYWYRQTLGQGPEFLTYFQNEAQLEKSRLLSDRFSAERPKGSFSTLEIQRTEQGDSAMYLCASSLDANQPQHFGDGTRLSIL.

This clone was recorded a few times. The V gene is TRBV19, the J gene TRBJ2-1; tentative D call: TRBD1 (5 bases). The CDR3 runs to 12 residues. Germline CDR1 is LNHDA and CDR2 is SQIVND (reference sequence). V lost 3 bases and J lost 10, with 10 bases in between. CDR3 sequence (DNA): TGTGCCAGTAGTATTGGCGGACAAGAGCAGTTCTTC. Its translation is CASSIGGQEQFF. The entire variable domain, with the rest obtained from reference TRBV19 and TRBJ2-1, is as follows: DGGITQSPKYLFRKEGQNVTLSCEQNLNHDAMYWYRQDPGQGLRLIYYSQIVNDFQKGDIAEGYSVSREKKESFPLTVTSAQKNPTAFYLCASSIGGQEQFFGPGTRLTVL.

The chain has TRBV5-1 and TRBJ2-7; 8 bases line up with TRBD2. Germline V CDR1 and CDR2: SGHRS, YFSETQ. V trimming: 0 bases; J trimming: 4 bases; junction bases outside the gene matches: 6. The CDR3 spans 15 residues. CDR3: CASSLVAGLVYEQYF. The CDR3 bases are TGCGCCAGCAGCTTGGTAGCGGGGCTGGTTTACGAGCAGTACTTC.

Comments on this clone: Other DNA sequences in this specimen translate into the identical CDR3. The genes are TRBV27 and TRBJ2-7; no definite D call. V was cut by 4 bases and J by 3 bases, with 4 bases left in between. The germline CDR1 and CDR2 sequences are MNHEY and SMNVEV (reference sequence). The CDR3 runs to 11 residues. This CDR3 is CASSSGYEQYF. CDR3 in DNA: TGTGCCAGCAGTTCGGGCTACGAGCAGTACTTC.

The V gene is TRBV9, the J gene TRBJ1-6, with 10 bases that match TRBD1. This CDR3 has 15 amino acids. The germline CDR1 and CDR2 sequences are SGDLS and YYNGEE. Losses at the gene ends were 4 bases for V and 9 bases for J; bases not matched to a gene: 7. CDR3 nucleotide sequence: TGTGCCAGCAGCCTGGGACAGGGGCAAGGTTCACCCCTCCACTTT. This encodes CASSLGQGQGSPLHF.

The V gene is TRBV7-6, the J gene TRBJ2-2; weak D call: TRBD2 (7 bases). Germline V gene lookup returns CDR1 SGHVS and CDR2 FNYEAQ. There are 16 residues in the CDR3. V was pared by 5 bases and J by 0 bases, with 13 bases between. The CDR3 region is CASSLSGGTNTGELFF. The CDR3 DNA follows: TGTGCCAGCAGCCTCTCGGGGGGCACGAACACCGGGGAGCTGTTTTTT. Filled out from reference TRBV7-6 and TRBJ2-2, the complete variable domain reads GAGVSQSPRYKVTKRGQDVALRCDPISGHVSLYWYRQALGQGPEFLTYFNYEAQQDKSGLPNDRFSAERPEGSISTLTIQRTEQRDSAMYRCASSLSGGTNTGELFFGEGSRLTVL.

V is TRBV12-3 or TRBV12-4 and J is TRBJ2-1; a weak D match, TRBD1 (6 bases). Between the trimmed V and J ends, which lost 3 bases and 6 bases, there was a span of 9 bases. This CDR3 region has 13 residues. The CDR3 nucleotides read TGTGCCAGCAGTTTTTTAGGGGGCAATGAGCAGTTCTTC. Amino acid sequence: CASSFLGGNEQFF.

The chain joins TRBV10-3 to TRBJ2-3; 10 nucleotides match TRBD2. Germline CDR1 reads ENHRY; CDR2 reads SYGVKD. J gave up 2 bases and V 5 bases, and 7 bases lay outside the gene matches. CDR3 length: 16 residues. CDR3 sequence: CAISSGGALHTDTQYF. Written as DNA, the CDR3 is TGTGCCATCAGTAGCGGGGGGGCCTTACACACAGATACGCAGTATTTT.

J is TRBJ2-1 and V is TRBV27, with a tentative D call TRBD1 (6 bases). The CDR3 spans 14 residues. Trimming cost V 6 bases and J 3 bases, with 12 bases left between them. Germline lookup yields CDR1 MNHEY and CDR2 SMNVEV (reference sequence). CDR3 region: CASSLGDIYNEQFF. CDR3 DNA: TGTGCCAGCAGCCTCGGGGACATCTACAATGAGCAGTTCTTC.